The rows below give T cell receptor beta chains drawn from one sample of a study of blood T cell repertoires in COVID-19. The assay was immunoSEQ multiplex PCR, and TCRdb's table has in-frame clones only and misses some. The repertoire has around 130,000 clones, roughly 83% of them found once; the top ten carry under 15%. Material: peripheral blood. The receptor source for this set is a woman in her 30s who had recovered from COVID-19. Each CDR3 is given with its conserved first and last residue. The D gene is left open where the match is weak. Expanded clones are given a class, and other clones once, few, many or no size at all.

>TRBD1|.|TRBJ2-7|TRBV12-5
CASGGSGTGAYEQYF
TGTGCTAGTGGGGGGTCGGGGACAGGGGCCTACGAGCAGTACTTC
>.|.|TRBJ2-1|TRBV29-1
CVTGGYEQFF
TGCGTGACCGGGGGTTATGAGCAGTTCTTC
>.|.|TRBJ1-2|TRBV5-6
CASSLDPQGKGGYTF
TGTGCCAGCAGCTTGGACCCTCAGGGGAAAGGTGGCTACACCTTC
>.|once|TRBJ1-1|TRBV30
CAWTGMRSEAFF
TGTGCCTGGACAGGGATGCGGTCTGAAGCTTTCTTT
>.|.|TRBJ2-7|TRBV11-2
CASSPSTRGVYEQYF
TGTGCCAGCAGCCCATCGACCAGGGGGGTCTACGAGCAGTACTTC
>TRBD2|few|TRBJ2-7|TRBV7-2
CASSLGTSGSYEQYF
TGTGCCAGCAGCTTAGGGACTAGCGGCTCCTACGAGCAGTACTTC
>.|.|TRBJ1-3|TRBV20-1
CSASSFRVGNTIYF
TGCAGTGCTAGTAGCTTCAGGGTTGGAAACACCATATATTTT
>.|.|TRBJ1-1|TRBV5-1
CASSRRTGEGTEAFF
TGCGCCAGCAGCAGACGGACGGGGGAGGGCACTGAAGCTTTCTTT
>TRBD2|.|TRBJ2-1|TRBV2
CASSETSGALSYNEQFF
TGTGCCAGCAGTGAGACTAGCGGGGCCCTCTCCTACAATGAGCAGTTCTTC
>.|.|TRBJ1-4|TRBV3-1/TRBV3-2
CASSFPTGEKLFF
TGTGCCAGCAGCTTCCCGACGGGGGAAAAACTGTTTTTT
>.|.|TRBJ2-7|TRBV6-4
CASRKSAAGDFYEQYF
TGTGCCAGCAGGAAGAGCGCGGCAGGGGATTTTTACGAGCAGTACTTC
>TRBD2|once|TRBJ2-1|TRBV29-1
CSASGTSGRRGEQFF
TGCAGCGCCTCCGGGACTAGCGGGAGAAGGGGTGAGCAGTTCTTC
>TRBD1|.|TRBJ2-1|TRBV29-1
CSAGDRVSGQFF
TGCAGCGCGGGGGACAGGGTATCTGGGCAGTTCTTC
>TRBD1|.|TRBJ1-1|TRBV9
CASSVRAGTGVDTEAFF
TGTGCCAGCAGCGTACGAGCAGGGACAGGGGTAGACACTGAAGCTTTCTTT
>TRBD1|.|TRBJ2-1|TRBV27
CASCTKDRGRSQWNEQFF
TGTGCCAGCTGCACTAAGGACAGGGGGCGATCTCAGTGGAATGAGCAGTTCTTC
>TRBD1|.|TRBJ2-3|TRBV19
CASSSGTDTDTQYF
TGTGCCAGTAGTTCTGGGACAGACACAGATACGCAGTATTTT
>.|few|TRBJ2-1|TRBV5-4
CASSSLAAIYNEQFF
TGTGCCAGCAGTTCCCTTGCGGCGATCTACAATGAGCAGTTCTTC
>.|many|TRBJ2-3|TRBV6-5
CASSQDTDTQYF
TGTGCCAGCAGTCAGGACACAGATACGCAGTATTTT
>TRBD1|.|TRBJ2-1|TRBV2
CASSRDRVSDEQFF
TGTGCCAGCAGTAGAGACAGGGTGTCTGATGAGCAGTTCTTC
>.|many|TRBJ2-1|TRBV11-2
CASSLLALFAVNNEQFF
TGTGCCAGCAGCTTATTGGCCTTGTTTGCGGTTAACAATGAGCAGTTCTTC
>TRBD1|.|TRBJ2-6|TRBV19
CASSIRQGSGANVLTF
TGTGCCAGTAGTATCAGACAGGGCTCTGGGGCCAACGTCCTGACTTTC
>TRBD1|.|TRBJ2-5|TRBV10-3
CAISGSTGNLQETQYF
TGTGCCATCAGTGGTTCGACAGGGAATCTACAAGAGACCCAGTACTTC
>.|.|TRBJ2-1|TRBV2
CASSERGASSYNEQFF
TGTGCCAGCAGTGAACGGGGGGCCAGCTCCTACAATGAGCAGTTCTTC
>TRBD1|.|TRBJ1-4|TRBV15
CATSRDGTDRGGLFF
TGTGCCACCAGCAGAGATGGGACAGACAGGGGGGGACTGTTTTTT
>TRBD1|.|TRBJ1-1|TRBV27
CASSLRQGRNTEAFF
TGTGCCAGCAGTTTGCGACAGGGGAGAAACACTGAAGCTTTCTTT
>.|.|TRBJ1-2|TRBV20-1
CSAGKGDGYTF
TGCAGTGCTGGAAAGGGGGATGGCTACACCTTC
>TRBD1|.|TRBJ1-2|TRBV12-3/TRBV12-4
CASQGDYGYTF
TGTGCCAGCCAGGGGGACTATGGCTACACCTTC
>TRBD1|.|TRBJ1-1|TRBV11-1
CASSFDDRGLTEAFF
TGTGCCAGCAGCTTTGACGACAGGGGACTAACTGAAGCTTTCTTT
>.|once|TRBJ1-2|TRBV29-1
CSVEAAYGYTF
TGCAGCGTTGAGGCGGCCTATGGCTACACCTTC
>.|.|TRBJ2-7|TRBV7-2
CASSLKAGDNYEQYF
TGTGCCAGCAGCTTAAAGGCAGGGGACAACTACGAGCAGTACTTC
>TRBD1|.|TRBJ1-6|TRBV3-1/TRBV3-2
CASSHRDRDSPLHF
TGTGCCAGCAGCCACCGGGACAGGGATTCACCCCTCCACTTT
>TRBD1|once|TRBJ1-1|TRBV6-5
CASSTDRGVTEAFF
TGTGCCAGCAGTACAGACAGGGGAGTCACTGAAGCTTTCTTT
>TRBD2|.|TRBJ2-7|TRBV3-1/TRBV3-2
CASSPGLAGLYEQYF
TGTGCCAGCAGCCCTGGACTAGCGGGGCTCTACGAGCAGTACTTC
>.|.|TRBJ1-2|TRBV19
CASSRQEVRPYGYTF
TGTGCCAGTAGCAGACAGGAAGTTAGACCCTATGGCTACACCTTC
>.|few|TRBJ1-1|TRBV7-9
CASSLGQRQGFPEAFF
TGTGCCAGCAGCTTAGGTCAGCGCCAGGGGTTCCCTGAAGCTTTCTTT
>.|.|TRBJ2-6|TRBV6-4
CASSTSLAKSGANVLTF
TGTGCCAGCAGTACGTCACTAGCAAAGTCTGGGGCCAACGTCCTGACTTTC
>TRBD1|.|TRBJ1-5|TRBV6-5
CASSRQGGNQPQHF
TGTGCCAGCAGTAGACAGGGGGGAAATCAGCCCCAGCATTTT
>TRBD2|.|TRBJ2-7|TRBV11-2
CASSLGSGGKAYEQYF
TGTGCCAGCAGCTTAGGTAGCGGGGGGAAAGCCTACGAGCAGTACTTC
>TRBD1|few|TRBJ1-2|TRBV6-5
CASETQGTYTYGYTF
TGTGCCAGCGAGACACAGGGGACTTACACCTATGGCTACACCTTC
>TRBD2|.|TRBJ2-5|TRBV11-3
CASSPGLAGGQETQYF
TGTGCCAGCAGCCCCGGACTAGCGGGAGGCCAAGAGACCCAGTACTTC
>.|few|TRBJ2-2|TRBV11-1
CASSSWGAGELFF
TGTGCCAGCAGCTCCTGGGGGGCCGGGGAGCTGTTTTTT
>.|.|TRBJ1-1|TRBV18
CASSPEAFGAFF
TGTGCCAGCTCACCAGAGGCCTTCGGAGCTTTCTTT
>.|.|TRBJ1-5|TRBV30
CAWSWSGGSNQPQHF
TGTGCCTGGAGTTGGTCGGGGGGGAGCAATCAGCCCCAGCATTTT